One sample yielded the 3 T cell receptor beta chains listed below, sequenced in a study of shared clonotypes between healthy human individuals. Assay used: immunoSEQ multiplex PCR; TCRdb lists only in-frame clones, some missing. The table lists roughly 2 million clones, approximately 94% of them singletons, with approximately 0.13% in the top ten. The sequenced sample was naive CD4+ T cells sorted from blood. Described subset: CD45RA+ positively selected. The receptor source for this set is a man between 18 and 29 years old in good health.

CDR3 sequence: CASDSRSGELFF. The CDR3 DNA reads as TGTGCCAGCGATAGTAGGTCCGGGGAGCTGTTTTTT. The chain recombines TRBV6-5 with TRBJ2-2; D gene uncertain. Germline V gives CDR1 MNHEY, CDR2 SVGAGI. Trimming removed 8 bases from V and 6 bases from J, with 10 bases in between. The CDR3 is 12 residues long.

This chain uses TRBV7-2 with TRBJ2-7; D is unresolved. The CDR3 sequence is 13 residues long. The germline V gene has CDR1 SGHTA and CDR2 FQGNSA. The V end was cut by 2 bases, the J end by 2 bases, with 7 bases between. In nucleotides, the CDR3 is TGTGCCAGCAGCTTAAGTCTGCCCTACGAGCAGTACTTC. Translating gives CASSLSLPYEQYF. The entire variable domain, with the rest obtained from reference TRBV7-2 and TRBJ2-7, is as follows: GAGVSQSPSNKVTEKGKDVELRCDPISGHTALYWYRQSLGQGLEFLIYFQGNSAPDKSGLPSDRFSAERTGGSVSTLTIQRTQQEDSAVYLCASSLSLPYEQYFGPGTRLTVT.

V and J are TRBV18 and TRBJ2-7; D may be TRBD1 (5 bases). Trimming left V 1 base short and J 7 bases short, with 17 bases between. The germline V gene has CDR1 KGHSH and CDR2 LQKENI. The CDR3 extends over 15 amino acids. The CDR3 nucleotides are TGTGCCAGCTCACCACTTAGCACACAGGTTGGGGAGCAGTACTTC. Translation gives CASSPLSTQVGEQYF.